These T cell receptor beta chains were read from a single sample in a study of beta chain features in type 1 diabetes. The assay was immunoSEQ multiplex PCR, and TCRdb's table has in-frame clones only and misses some. Among roughly 300,000 clones listed, less than 10% were seen once. The sample comprised central memory CD4+ T cells from blood. Receptors originate from a woman younger than 35 in good health. The CDR3 runs from the conserved cysteine through the conserved F or W. A D gene is named only where the DNA matches it firmly. The size of a clone is reported for some rows only, either as once, few or many, or as a class for expanded clones.

NA,few,TRBV11-2,TRBJ2-3,TGTGCCAGCAGCTCCCGTGGGGGGGGCACCACAGATACGCAGTATTTT,CASSSRGGGTTDTQYF
NA,few,TRBV6-5,TRBJ2-3,TGTGCCAGCAGTGGTCTCAGCGGGAGCACAGATACGCAGTATTTT,CASSGLSGSTDTQYF
TRBD1,NA,TRBV5-4,TRBJ1-2,TGTGCCAGCAGCACCCCCGAGGACAGGGATGGCTACACCTTC,CASSTPEDRDGYTF
NA,NA,TRBV2,TRBJ2-7,TGTGCCAGCAGTGAATCCTTGGGCGGGATGAGGAACGAGCAGTACTTC,CASSESLGGMRNEQYF
TRBD2,few,TRBV4-2,TRBJ2-7,TGTGCCAGCAGCCAAGATTGGATAGCGGGAGACAGTACCTACGAGCAGTACTTC,CASSQDWIAGDSTYEQYF
TRBD1,NA,TRBV7-2,TRBJ2-5,TGTGCCAGCACCCCAGGGGGGACAGGGTGGGAGACCCAGTACTTC,CASTPGGTGWETQYF
NA,NA,TRBV2,TRBJ1-2,TGTGCCAGCAGTATGTCGCTAGGAGGGGGAAAGAGGGGCTACACCTTC,CASSMSLGGGKRGYTF
TRBD2,NA,TRBV7-2,TRBJ2-1,TGTGCCAGCAGCCGAAATCTAGCGGGAGGCGTCGATGAGCAGTTCTTC,CASSRNLAGGVDEQFF
TRBD2,NA,TRBV4-2,TRBJ2-3,TGTGCCAGCAGCCAATCCCTTTTACTAGCGACTAGCACAGATACGCAGTATTTT,CASSQSLLLATSTDTQYF
TRBD1,many,TRBV11-1,TRBJ2-7,TGTGCCAGCAGCGACGGACAGGGGCTATCCTACGAGCAGTACTTC,CASSDGQGLSYEQYF
TRBD1,NA,TRBV18,TRBJ2-7,TGTGCCAGCTCACCAGGGACAGACCCCTACGAGCAGTACTTC,CASSPGTDPYEQYF
NA,NA,TRBV7-9,TRBJ2-7,TGTGCCAGCAGCTTAGTCCAGGGCGGGGAGCAGTACTTC,CASSLVQGGEQYF
NA,once,TRBV5-1,TRBJ2-1,TGCGCCAGCAGCGCAAACGGGGTAAGCTCCTACAATGAGCAGTTCTTC,CASSANGVSSYNEQFF
NA,NA,TRBV5-1,TRBJ1-3,TGCGCCAGCAGCCCGGAAGCAGGGGCTTCATTTGGAAACACCATATATTTT,CASSPEAGASFGNTIYF
NA,NA,TRBV2,TRBJ2-3,TGTGCCAGCATCGCAGACAGGTTCACAGATACGCAGTATTTT,CASIADRFTDTQYF
NA,NA,TRBV5-4,TRBJ2-2,TGTGCCAGCAGCCCCGGCAGGGGCCGGACGAACACCGGGGAGCTGTTTTTT,CASSPGRGRTNTGELFF
NA,few,TRBV7-6,TRBJ1-4,TGTGCCAGCAGCTTTGAGGCTTCGGAACTGTTTTTT,CASSFEASELFF
NA,NA,TRBV7-3,TRBJ2-5,TGTGCCAGCAGCTCCACCGGAAGTCGGGGTGAGACCCAGTACTTC,CASSSTGSRGETQYF
NA,few,TRBV11-2,TRBJ2-1,TGTGCCAGCAGCTTAGGTCAGGGCAATGAGCAGTTCTTC,CASSLGQGNEQFF
NA,many,TRBV9,TRBJ2-1,TGTGCCAGCAGCGCGGGGGGACAGAAGGTCAATGAGCAGTTCTTC,CASSAGGQKVNEQFF
NA,few,TRBV7-2,TRBJ2-7,TGTGCCAGCAGCTTAGGGTCGGAGGACTCCCAGTACTTC,CASSLGSEDSQYF
NA,many,TRBV28,TRBJ1-2,TGTGCCAGCAGTTTATCGGGGCGCTGGGGCTACACCTTC,CASSLSGRWGYTF
TRBD1,NA,TRBV5-8,TRBJ2-5,TGTGCCAGCAGCCCGAGGACAGGGGTCGAGACCCAGTACTTC,CASSPRTGVETQYF
TRBD1,NA,TRBV5-6,TRBJ1-1,TGTGCCAGCAGCTTCATCTCCAGGGGGGAAGAAGCTTTCTTT,CASSFISRGEEAFF
TRBD1,many,TRBV11-2,TRBJ1-1,TGTGCCAGCAGCACCCGACAGGGGAACACTGAAGCTTTCTTT,CASSTRQGNTEAFF
TRBD2,NA,TRBV28,TRBJ2-7,TGTGCCAGCAGACTAGCGGGACGATCCTACGAGCAGTACTTC,CASRLAGRSYEQYF
TRBD2,NA,TRBV7-9,TRBJ2-5,TGTGCCAGCCGGTCTAGCGGGACAGAGACCCAGTACTTC,CASRSSGTETQYF